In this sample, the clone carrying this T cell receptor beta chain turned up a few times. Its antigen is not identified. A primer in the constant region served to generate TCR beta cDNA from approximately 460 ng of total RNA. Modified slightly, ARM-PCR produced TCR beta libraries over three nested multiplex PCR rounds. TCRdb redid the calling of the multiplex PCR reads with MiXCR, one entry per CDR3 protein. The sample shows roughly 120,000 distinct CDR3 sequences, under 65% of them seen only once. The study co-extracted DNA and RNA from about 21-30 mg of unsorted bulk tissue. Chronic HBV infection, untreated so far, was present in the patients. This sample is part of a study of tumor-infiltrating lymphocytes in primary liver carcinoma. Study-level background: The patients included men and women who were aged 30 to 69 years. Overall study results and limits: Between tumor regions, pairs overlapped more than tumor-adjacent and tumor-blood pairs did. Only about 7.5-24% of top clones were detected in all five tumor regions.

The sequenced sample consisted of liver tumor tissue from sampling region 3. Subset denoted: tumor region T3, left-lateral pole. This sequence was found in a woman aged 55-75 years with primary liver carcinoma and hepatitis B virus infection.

CDR3 DNA sequence: TGTGCCAGCAGTGAAGGATGGTCCTCCCTAAGCACTTCCTACGAGCAGTACTTC. Its protein product is CASSEGWSSLSTSYEQYF. J is TRBJ2-7 and V is TRBV25-1; D ambiguous. The ends were cut back, 2 bases at V and 1 base at J, with 21 bases in the middle. The CDR3 has 18 residues. Looked up from germline, CDR1 is MGHDK and CDR2 is SYGVNS.